Listed below are T cell receptor beta chains from one sample, sequenced in a study of T cell responses to AZD1222 COVID-19 vaccine. Method: immunoSEQ multiplex PCR; TCRdb's copy keeps in-frame clones and lacks some. Altogether about 190,000 clones are present, 85% to 95% being singletons, with the ten largest covering 7.5% to 10%. The source was peripheral blood, collected on day 0 of AZD1222 vaccination. These receptors came from an adult in good health. The CDR3 runs from the conserved cysteine through the conserved F or W. A D gene is named only where the DNA matches it firmly. Rows give clone size only sometimes, using once, few, many, or a class for an expanded clone.

d_call | clone_size | j_call | v_call | cdr3_aa | cdr3_nt
TRBD1 | NA | TRBJ1-2 | TRBV24-1 | CATHGQGKDGYTF | TGTGCCACCCATGGACAGGGGAAAGATGGCTACACCTTC
TRBD2 | once | TRBJ2-2 | TRBV5-4 | CASSQGVGRANTGELFF | TGTGCCAGCAGCCAAGGCGTCGGGAGGGCGAACACCGGGGAGCTGTTTTTT
NA | once | TRBJ2-7 | TRBV19 | CASSPQASSYEQYF | TGTGCCAGTAGCCCACAGGCTAGCAGTTACGAGCAGTACTTC
TRBD1 | NA | TRBJ2-7 | TRBV29-1 | CSVRTGPTYEQYF | TGCAGCGTCCGGACAGGGCCCACCTACGAGCAGTACTTC
NA | NA | TRBJ2-6 | TRBV27 | CASSLFLLMGLGANVLTF | NA
NA | NA | TRBJ2-2 | TRBV24-1 | CATSDSLGRNPGKAGELFF | TGTGCCACCAGTGATTCACTCGGACGGAACCCCGGCAAGGCCGGGGAGCTGTTTTTT
NA | few | TRBJ2-5 | TRBV6-5 | CASSQLLGGETQYF | TGTGCCAGCAGTCAGCTCTTGGGTGGGGAGACCCAGTACTTC
TRBD1 | NA | TRBJ2-1 | TRBV24-1 | CATSDWTGQGYNEQFF | TGTGCCACCAGTGACTGGACAGGACAGGGCTACAATGAGCAGTTCTTC
TRBD2 | once | TRBJ2-7 | TRBV7-6 | CASSPELAGYDEQYF | TGTGCCAGCAGCCCGGAGCTAGCGGGATACGACGAGCAGTACTTC
NA | NA | TRBJ2-1 | TRBV19 | CASSTSRDTYNEQFF | TGTGCCAGTAGTACATCCCGGGACACATACAATGAGCAGTTCTTC
NA | NA | TRBJ2-1 | TRBV21-1 | CASSKFRDRGRVSYNEQFF | TGTGCCAGCAGCAAATTCCGGGACAGGGGGCGCGTTTCCTACAATGAGCAGTTCTTC
NA | NA | TRBJ2-2 | TRBV27 | CASSFPAGELFF | TGTGCCAGCAGTTTTCCTGCCGGGGAGCTGTTTTTT
TRBD2 | NA | TRBJ2-3 | TRBV4-1 | CASSQGSSGSRLDTQYF | TGCGCCAGCAGCCAAGGGTCTAGCGGGAGTCGACTAGATACGCAGTATTTT
NA | NA | TRBJ1-1 | TRBV28 | CASSHGWNTEAFF | TGTGCCAGCAGCCACGGGTGGAACACTGAAGCTTTCTTT
NA | once | TRBJ2-1 | TRBV28 | CASLKRTSSSYNEQFF | TGTGCCAGCCTAAAAAGGACTTCTAGCTCCTACAATGAGCAGTTCTTC
TRBD1 | once | TRBJ1-2 | TRBV5-4 | CASSLSTGRAIGGYTF | TGTGCCAGCAGCTTGTCGACAGGGAGGGCCATAGGAGGCTACACCTTC
TRBD2 | NA | TRBJ2-7 | TRBV2 | CASTVAGASYEQYF | TGTGCCAGCACAGTAGCGGGGGCCTCCTACGAGCAGTACTTC
TRBD1 | NA | TRBJ2-6 | TRBV18 | CASSPDLGQEGRGSGANVLTF | TGTGCCAGCTCACCGGACCTGGGACAGGAGGGAAGGGGCTCTGGGGCCAACGTCCTGACTTTC
TRBD1 | NA | TRBJ1-5 | TRBV19 | CASRLDRASNQPQHF | TGTGCCAGTAGGCTGGACAGGGCCAGCAATCAGCCCCAGCATTTT
NA | NA | TRBJ1-5 | TRBV3-1/TRBV3-2 | CASSQSSGGNQPQHF | TGTGCCAGCAGCCAATCCTCCGGGGGCAATCAGCCCCAGCATTTT
NA | NA | TRBJ1-5 | TRBV2 | CASSREQGNSNQPQHF | TGTGCCAGCAGCCGGGAGCAGGGCAATAGCAATCAGCCCCAGCATTTT
TRBD2 | NA | TRBJ2-3 | TRBV19 | CASSMGLADTDTQYF | TGTGCCAGTAGTATGGGACTAGCGGACACAGATACGCAGTATTTT
TRBD1 | NA | TRBJ2-7 | TRBV3-1/TRBV3-2 | CASSQEDRNEQYF | TGTGCCAGCAGCCAAGAGGACAGGAACGAGCAGTACTTC
NA | NA | TRBJ2-3 | TRBV5-1 | CASSLELGPSTDTQYF | TGCGCCAGCAGCTTGGAACTGGGACCTAGCACAGATACGCAGTATTTT
NA | once | TRBJ2-7 | TRBV28 | CASRPVTSRGDEQYF | TGTGCCAGCAGACCCGTTACTAGTCGAGGGGACGAGCAGTACTTC
TRBD1 | NA | TRBJ2-7 | TRBV29-1 | CSVGDRGGYEQYF | TGCAGCGTTGGCGACAGGGGGGGCTACGAGCAGTACTTC
TRBD2 | NA | TRBJ2-7 | TRBV9 | CASSHLAEHNYEQYF | TGTGCCAGCAGCCACCTAGCGGAACACAACTACGAGCAGTACTTC
NA | NA | TRBJ2-3 | TRBV27 | CASISDMRGTDTQYF | TGTGCCAGCATATCCGATATGAGGGGCACAGATACGCAGTATTTT
TRBD2 | NA | TRBJ2-5 | TRBV18 | CASHRLAGGETQYF | TGTGCCAGCCACCGACTAGCGGGAGGCGAGACCCAGTACTTC
NA | NA | TRBJ1-1 | TRBV19 | CASSQDIDTEAFF | TGTGCCAGTAGTCAGGATATCGACACTGAAGCTTTCTTT
NA | NA | TRBJ1-5 | TRBV18 | CATSSTDNQPQHF | TGTGCCACCTCGAGCACAGACAATCAGCCCCAGCATTTT
TRBD2 | NA | TRBJ2-5 | TRBV7-2 | CASSHYPTSGEGNQYF | TGTGCCAGCAGCCACTACCCCACTAGCGGGGAGGGTAACCAGTACTTC
TRBD1 | NA | TRBJ2-2 | TRBV28 | CASSTLRTGANSNTGELFF | TGTGCCAGCAGCACCCTAAGGACAGGGGCGAACTCGAACACCGGGGAGCTGTTTTTT
NA | NA | TRBJ2-1 | TRBV27 | CASSLTALNEQFF | TGTGCCAGCAGTTTAACAGCCCTCAATGAGCAGTTCTTC
TRBD1 | NA | TRBJ2-1 | TRBV24-1 | CATSEPGQINEQFF | TGTGCCACCAGTGAACCGGGACAGATAAATGAGCAGTTCTTC
NA | NA | TRBJ2-3 | TRBV21-1 | CASSKVRSLLTDTQYF | TGTGCCAGCAGCAAAGTAAGATCTTTGCTCACAGATACGCAGTATTTT
TRBD1 | NA | TRBJ2-7 | TRBV25-1 | CASSGPGTGEIPYEQYF | TGTGCCAGCAGTGGCCCCGGGACAGGGGAAATCCCCTACGAGCAGTACTTC
TRBD1 | NA | TRBJ1-4 | TRBV5-4 | CASSLMTGEEKLFF | TGTGCCAGCAGCTTGATGACAGGGGAGGAAAAACTGTTTTTT
NA | NA | TRBJ2-7 | TRBV15 | CATSGAHSYEQYF | TGTGCCACCAGCGGGGCGCACTCCTACGAGCAGTACTTC
NA | NA | TRBJ1-6 | TRBV2 | CASTPGAWNSPLHF | TGTGCCAGCACCCCTGGGGCCTGGAATTCACCCCTCCACTTT
TRBD2 | NA | TRBJ2-1 | TRBV27 | CASSSSRREGRHNEQFF | TGTGCCAGCAGCTCCTCCCGGCGGGAGGGGCGGCACAATGAGCAGTTCTTC
NA | NA | TRBJ1-1 | TRBV27 | CASSLISLAGEAFF | TGTGCCAGCAGTTTAATTTCTCTGGCGGGTGAAGCTTTCTTT